This passage covers 14 T cell receptor beta chains from one sample sequenced in a study of T cells in Graves' hyperthyroidism and ophthalmopathy. RNA transcripts served as the template for amplifying TCR beta CDR3 regions. Primed by the HTBI set, a first-round RT-PCR was run on the TCR CDR3. TCRdb re-called the multiplex PCR reads through MiXCR, storing one row per CDR3 protein. The table lists just under 750,000 distinct CDR3 sequences, about 35% of them singletons. The sample comprised blood. The receptors were gathered from a middle-aged woman with Graves' hyperthyroidism.

The J gene is TRBJ1-2, the V gene TRBV7-2; the match to TRBD1 covers 8 bases. Trimming took 5 bases from V and 7 from J; bases not matched to a gene: 15. The length of the CDR3 is 16 residues. Germline CDR1 is SGHTA and CDR2 is FQGNSA. The CDR3 DNA follows: TGTGCCAGCAGCCCCCATGGGTCTCCAGGGGGCAGTGGCTACACCTTC. It specifies CASSPHGSPGGSGYTF.

J is TRBJ2-7 and V is TRBV7-2, with 11 nucleotides matching TRBD2. The CDR3 totals 17 residues. CDR1 is SGHTA and CDR2 is FQGNSA in the germline V gene. The junction had 7 bases not matched to a gene; V was cut back by 1 base and J by 2 bases. CDR3 bases: TGTGCCAGCAGCTTAGTAGCGGGAGGGCTAAGCGCCTACGAGCAGTACTTC. Its translation: CASSLVAGGLSAYEQYF.

The rearrangement joins TRBV6-2 or TRBV6-3 to TRBJ2-5, with D unclear. V was trimmed by 7 bases and J by 2 bases, leaving 14 bases between them. Germline CDR1 is MNHEY and CDR2 is SVGEGT. The CDR3 extends over 14 amino acids. CDR3 in amino acids: CASTLQRQQETQYF. In DNA, the CDR3 is TGTGCCAGCACTCTACAAAGGCAGCAAGAGACCCAGTACTTC.

This clonotype was counted ten times or more. The chain's CDR3 is CASSMSPSWETQYF. The CDR3 DNA follows: TGTGCCAGTAGTATGTCACCGAGCTGGGAGACCCAGTACTTC. The chain links TRBV19 to TRBJ2-5, with D unresolved. The CDR3 is 14 amino acids. CDR1 LNHDA and CDR2 SQIVND come from the germline V gene (reference sequence). Trimming left V 3 bases short and J 5 bases short, with 13 bases between.

This clonotype was found a few times. V usage is TRBV2 and J usage is TRBJ1-1; maybe TRBD1 (6 bases). Germline values: CDR1 SNHLY, CDR2 FYNNEI. Trimming removed 8 bases from V and 5 bases from J, with 24 bases in between. The CDR3 consists of 16 residues. The CDR3 spells CASPHSGTLLWTEAFF. The CDR3 DNA is TGTGCCAGCCCCCACTCCGGGACACTCCTCTGGACTGAAGCTTTCTTT.

This clonotype occurred a few times. This chain connects TRBV7-2 to TRBJ1-4; D is unresolved. Trimming stripped 3 bases from V and 0 bases from J, with 11 bases between. Germline-derived CDR1 and CDR2 are SGHTA and FQGNSA. The CDR3 totals 16 residues. CDR3 protein: CASSFGGPATNEKLFF. The CDR3, as DNA: TGTGCCAGCAGCTTTGGAGGGCCGGCAACTAATGAAAAACTGTTTTTT.

The CDR3 loop reads CASSLGHLQPQHF. The CDR3 region has the DNA TGTGCCAGCAGCCTGGGGCATCTTCAGCCCCAGCATTTT. V and J are TRBV11-1 and TRBJ1-5; maybe TRBD1 (5 bases). CDR1 is SGHAT, CDR2 FQDESV, per germline (reference sequence). This CDR3 spans 13 amino acids. Trimming stripped 5 bases from V and 6 bases from J, with 11 bases between.

Many counts were recorded for this clonotype. The chain is built from TRBV7-2 and TRBJ1-3; D remains ambiguous. V was clipped by 7 bases and J by 2 bases, with 3 bases between them. This CDR3 region has 11 residues. Germline CDR1 SGHTA, CDR2 FQGNSA. CDR3 amino acids: CASKTGNTIYF. CDR3 nucleotides: TGTGCCAGCAAGACTGGAAACACCATATATTTT.

The chain couples TRBV25-1 to TRBJ1-4, with D tentatively TRBD1 (6 bases). Between the trimmed V and J ends, which lost 8 bases and 6 bases, there was a span of 13 bases. The germline V gene encodes CDR1 MGHDK and CDR2 SYGVNS. The CDR3 spans 13 residues. CDR3 DNA sequence: TGTGCCAGCCTCCGTCCAGGGGATGAAAAACTGTTTTTT. It is translated as CASLRPGDEKLFF.

This clonotype was observed at least ten times. V and J are TRBV12-3 or TRBV12-4 and TRBJ2-5; D is ambiguous. This CDR3 has 13 residues. Trimming removed 5 bases from V and 6 bases from J, with 13 bases in between. In DNA form, the CDR3 reads TGTGCCAGCAGTCAGACTCCTTCTAAGACCCAGTACTTC. Amino acid sequence: CASSQTPSKTQYF.

The chain links TRBV9 to TRBJ1-2, with D perhaps TRBD1 (6 bases). The germline V gene encodes CDR1 SGDLS and CDR2 YYNGEE. With 3 bases removed from V and 3 bases from J, the gap between germline ends came to 12 bases. The CDR3 totals 14 residues. CDR3 residues: CASSGQDGDYGYTF. CDR3 DNA sequence: TGTGCCAGCAGCGGACAGGACGGGGACTATGGCTACACCTTC.

V gene TRBV2 combines with J gene TRBJ1-2; a possible D gene is TRBD1 (5 bases). V lost 7 bases and J 2 bases, leaving 14 bases between the germline ends. Germline CDR1 and CDR2: SNHLY and FYNNEI. The CDR3 length is 14 residues. The CDR3 sequence is CASKPTGVNYGYTF. Here the CDR3 DNA reads TGTGCCAGCAAGCCTACAGGTGTAAACTATGGCTACACCTTC.

Ten or more counts support this clonotype. This chain connects TRBV7-2 to TRBJ1-2; 7 bases map to TRBD1. The ends lost 5 bases at V and 0 bases at J; junction bases unmatched: 6. This CDR3 spans 15 amino acids. CDR1 is SGHTA, CDR2 FQGNSA, per germline. This CDR3 is CASSPTDRPNYGYTF. The CDR3, as DNA: TGTGCCAGCAGCCCGACGGACAGGCCTAACTATGGCTACACCTTC.

The rearrangement uses TRBV7-2 and TRBJ2-7; D tentatively reads TRBD1 or TRBD2 (5 bases each). This CDR3 spans 14 amino acids. Germline CDR1 SGHTA, CDR2 FQGNSA. Trimming took off 6 bases at V and 7 bases at J, with 19 bases between the two ends. CDR3 bases: TGTGCCAGCAGTTACCGGGACCATCCTTGGGAGCAGTACTTC. It translates to CASSYRDHPWEQYF.